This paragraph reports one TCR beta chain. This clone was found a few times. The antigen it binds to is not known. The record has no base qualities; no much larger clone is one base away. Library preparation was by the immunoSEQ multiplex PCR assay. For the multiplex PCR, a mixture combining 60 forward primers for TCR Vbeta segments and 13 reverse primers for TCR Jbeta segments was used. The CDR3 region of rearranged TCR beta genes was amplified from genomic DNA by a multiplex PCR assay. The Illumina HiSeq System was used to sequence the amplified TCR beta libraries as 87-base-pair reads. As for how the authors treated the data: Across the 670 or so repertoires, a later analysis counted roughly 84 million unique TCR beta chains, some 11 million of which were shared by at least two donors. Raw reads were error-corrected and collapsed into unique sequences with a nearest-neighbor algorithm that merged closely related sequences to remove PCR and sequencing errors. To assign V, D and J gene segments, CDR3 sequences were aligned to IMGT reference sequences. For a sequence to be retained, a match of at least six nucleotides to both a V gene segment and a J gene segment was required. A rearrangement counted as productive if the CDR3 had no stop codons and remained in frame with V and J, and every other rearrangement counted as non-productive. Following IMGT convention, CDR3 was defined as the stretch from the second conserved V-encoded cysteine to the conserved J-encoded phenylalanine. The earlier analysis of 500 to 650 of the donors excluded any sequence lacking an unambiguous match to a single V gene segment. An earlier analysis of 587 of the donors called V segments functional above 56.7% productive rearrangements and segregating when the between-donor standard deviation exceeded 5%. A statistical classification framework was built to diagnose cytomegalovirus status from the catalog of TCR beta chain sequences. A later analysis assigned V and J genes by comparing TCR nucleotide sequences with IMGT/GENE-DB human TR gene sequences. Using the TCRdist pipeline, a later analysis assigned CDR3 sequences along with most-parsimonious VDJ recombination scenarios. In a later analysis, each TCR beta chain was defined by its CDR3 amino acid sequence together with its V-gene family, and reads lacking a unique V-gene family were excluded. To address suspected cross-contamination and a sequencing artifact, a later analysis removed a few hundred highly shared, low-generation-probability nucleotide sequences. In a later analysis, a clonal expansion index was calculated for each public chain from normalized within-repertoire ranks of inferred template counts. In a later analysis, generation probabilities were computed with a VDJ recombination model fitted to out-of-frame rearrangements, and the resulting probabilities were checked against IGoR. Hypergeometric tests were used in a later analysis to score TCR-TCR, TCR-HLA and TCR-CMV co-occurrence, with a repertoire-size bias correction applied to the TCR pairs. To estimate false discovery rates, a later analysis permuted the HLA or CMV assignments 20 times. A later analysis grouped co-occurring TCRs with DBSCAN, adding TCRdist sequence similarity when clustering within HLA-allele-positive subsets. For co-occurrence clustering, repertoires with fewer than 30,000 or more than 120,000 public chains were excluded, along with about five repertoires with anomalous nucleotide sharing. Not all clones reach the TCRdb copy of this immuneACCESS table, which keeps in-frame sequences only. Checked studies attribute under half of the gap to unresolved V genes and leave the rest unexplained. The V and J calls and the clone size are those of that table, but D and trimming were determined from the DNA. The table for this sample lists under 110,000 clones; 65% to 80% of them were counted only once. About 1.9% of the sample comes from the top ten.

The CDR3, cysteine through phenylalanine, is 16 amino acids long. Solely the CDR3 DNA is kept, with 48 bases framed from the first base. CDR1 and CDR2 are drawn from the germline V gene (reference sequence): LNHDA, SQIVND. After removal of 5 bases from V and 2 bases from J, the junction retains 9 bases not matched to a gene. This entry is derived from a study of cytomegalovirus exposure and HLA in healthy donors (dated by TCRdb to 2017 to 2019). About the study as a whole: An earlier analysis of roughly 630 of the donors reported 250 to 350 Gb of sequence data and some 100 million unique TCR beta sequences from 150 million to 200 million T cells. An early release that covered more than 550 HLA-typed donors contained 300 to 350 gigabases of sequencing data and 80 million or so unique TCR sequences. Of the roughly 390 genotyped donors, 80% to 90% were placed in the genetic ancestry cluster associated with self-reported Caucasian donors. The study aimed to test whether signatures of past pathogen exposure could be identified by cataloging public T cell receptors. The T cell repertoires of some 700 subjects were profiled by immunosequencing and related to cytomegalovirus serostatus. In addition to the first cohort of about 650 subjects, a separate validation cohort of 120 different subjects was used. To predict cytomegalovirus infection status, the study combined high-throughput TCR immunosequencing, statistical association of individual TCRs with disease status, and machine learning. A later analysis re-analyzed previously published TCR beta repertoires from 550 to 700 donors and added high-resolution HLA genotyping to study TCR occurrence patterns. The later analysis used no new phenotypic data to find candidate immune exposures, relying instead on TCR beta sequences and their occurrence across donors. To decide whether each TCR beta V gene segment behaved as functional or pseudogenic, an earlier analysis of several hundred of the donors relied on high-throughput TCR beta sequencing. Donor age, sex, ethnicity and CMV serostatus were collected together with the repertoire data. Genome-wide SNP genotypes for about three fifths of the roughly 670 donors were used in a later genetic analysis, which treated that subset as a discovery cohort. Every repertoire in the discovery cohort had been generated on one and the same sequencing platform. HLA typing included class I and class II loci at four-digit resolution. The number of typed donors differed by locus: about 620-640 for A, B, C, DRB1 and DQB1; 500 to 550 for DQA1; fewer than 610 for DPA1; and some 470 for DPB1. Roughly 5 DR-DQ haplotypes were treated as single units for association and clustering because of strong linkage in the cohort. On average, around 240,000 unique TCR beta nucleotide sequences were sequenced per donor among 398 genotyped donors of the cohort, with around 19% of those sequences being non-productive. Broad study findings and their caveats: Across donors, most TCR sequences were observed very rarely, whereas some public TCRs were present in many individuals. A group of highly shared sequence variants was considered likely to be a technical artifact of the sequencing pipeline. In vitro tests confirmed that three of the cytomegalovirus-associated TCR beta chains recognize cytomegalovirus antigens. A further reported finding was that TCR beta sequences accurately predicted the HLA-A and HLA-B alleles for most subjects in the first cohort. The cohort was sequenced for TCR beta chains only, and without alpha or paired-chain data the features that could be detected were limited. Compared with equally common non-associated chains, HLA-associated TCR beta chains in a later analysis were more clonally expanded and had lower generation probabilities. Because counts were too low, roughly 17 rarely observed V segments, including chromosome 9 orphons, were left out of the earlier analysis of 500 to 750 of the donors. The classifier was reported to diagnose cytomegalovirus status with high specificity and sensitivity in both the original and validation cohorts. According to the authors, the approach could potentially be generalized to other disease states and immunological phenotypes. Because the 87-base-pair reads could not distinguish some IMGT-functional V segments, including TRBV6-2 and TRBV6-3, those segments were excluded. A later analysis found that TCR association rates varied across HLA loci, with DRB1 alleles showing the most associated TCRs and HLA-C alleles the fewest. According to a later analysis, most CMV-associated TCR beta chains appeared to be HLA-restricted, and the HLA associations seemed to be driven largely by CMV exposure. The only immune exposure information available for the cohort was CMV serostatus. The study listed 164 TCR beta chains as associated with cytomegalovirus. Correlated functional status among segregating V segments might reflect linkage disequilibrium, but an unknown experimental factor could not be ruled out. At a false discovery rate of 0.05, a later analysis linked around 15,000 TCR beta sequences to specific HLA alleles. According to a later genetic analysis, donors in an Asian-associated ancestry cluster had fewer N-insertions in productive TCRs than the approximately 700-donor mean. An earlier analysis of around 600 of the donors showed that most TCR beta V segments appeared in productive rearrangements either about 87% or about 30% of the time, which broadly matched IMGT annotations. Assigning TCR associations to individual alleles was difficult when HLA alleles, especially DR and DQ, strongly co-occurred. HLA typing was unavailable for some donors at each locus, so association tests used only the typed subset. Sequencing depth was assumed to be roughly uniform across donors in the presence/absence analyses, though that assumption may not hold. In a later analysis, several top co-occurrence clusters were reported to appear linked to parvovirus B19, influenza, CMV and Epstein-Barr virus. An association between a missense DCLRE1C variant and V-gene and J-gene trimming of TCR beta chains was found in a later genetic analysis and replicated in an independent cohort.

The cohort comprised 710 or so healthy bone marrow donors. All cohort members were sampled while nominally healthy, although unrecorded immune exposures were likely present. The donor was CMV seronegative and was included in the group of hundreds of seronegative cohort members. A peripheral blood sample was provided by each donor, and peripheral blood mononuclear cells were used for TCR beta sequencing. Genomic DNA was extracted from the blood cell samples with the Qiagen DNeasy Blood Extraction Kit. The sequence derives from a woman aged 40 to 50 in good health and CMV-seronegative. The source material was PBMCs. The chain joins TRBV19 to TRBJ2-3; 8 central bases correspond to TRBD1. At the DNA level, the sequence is TGTGCCAGTAGTTCTGGGACAGGAGGTTACACAGATACGCAGTATTTT. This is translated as CASSSGTGGYTDTQYF.